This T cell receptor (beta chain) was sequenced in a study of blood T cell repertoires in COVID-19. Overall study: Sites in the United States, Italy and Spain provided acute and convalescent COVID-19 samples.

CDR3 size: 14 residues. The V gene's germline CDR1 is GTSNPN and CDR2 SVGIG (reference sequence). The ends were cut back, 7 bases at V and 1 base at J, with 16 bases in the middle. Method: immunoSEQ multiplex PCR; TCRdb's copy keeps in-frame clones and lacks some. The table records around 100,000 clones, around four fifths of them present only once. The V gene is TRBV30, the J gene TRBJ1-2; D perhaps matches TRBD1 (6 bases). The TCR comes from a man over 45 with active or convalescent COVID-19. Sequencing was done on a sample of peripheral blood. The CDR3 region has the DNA TGTGCCTCCACAGGGACGGCGGGTAACTATGGCTACACCTTC. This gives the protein CASTGTAGNYGYTF.